The rows below give T cell receptor beta chains drawn from one sample of a study of blood T cell repertoires in COVID-19. Method: immunoSEQ multiplex PCR; TCRdb's copy keeps in-frame clones and lacks some. The top ten hold 9% to 10% of the sample, which has nearly 70,000 clones, around 84% seen once. Sample: peripheral blood. Receptors were obtained from a woman at least 80 years old with acute or convalescent COVID-19. Each CDR3 is given with its conserved first and last residue. A D gene is named only where the DNA matches it firmly. Some rows have no size entry. The others give once, few or many, or a class for an expanded clone.

d_call	clone_size	v_call	j_call	cdr3_nt	cdr3_aa
NA	NA	TRBV2	TRBJ1-2	TGTGCCAGCAGTGAATCGACAGTAGCCGGTGGCTACACCTTC	CASSESTVAGGYTF
NA	NA	TRBV4-2	TRBJ2-1	TGTGCCAGCAGCCAAGAGCGGGACTTTTACAATGAGCAGTTCTTC	CASSQERDFYNEQFF
NA	NA	TRBV6-5	TRBJ1-2	TGTGCCAGCAGTTCCACGGAGGTGGATGGCTACACCTTC	CASSSTEVDGYTF
TRBD1	NA	TRBV7-8	TRBJ2-7	TGTGCCAGCAGCCCACAGACAGGGTCCAACTACGAGCAGTACTTC	CASSPQTGSNYEQYF
NA	few	TRBV5-6	TRBJ1-2	TGTGCCAGCAGCTTGAGGTCAGGCCTTGGCTATGGCTACACCTTC	CASSLRSGLGYGYTF
NA	NA	TRBV14	TRBJ2-7	TGTGCCAGCAGCCAGGTAACCAGGGCCGAGCAGTACTTC	CASSQVTRAEQYF
NA	NA	TRBV6-6	TRBJ2-3	TGTGCCAGCAGTTACTCGGGGGCCGCAGATACGCAGTATTTT	CASSYSGAADTQYF
TRBD2	NA	TRBV3-1/TRBV3-2	TRBJ2-7	TGTGCCAGCAGCCAGGCAGCGGGGGCTCGCTCCTACGAGCAGTACTTC	CASSQAAGARSYEQYF
NA	NA	TRBV7-6	TRBJ2-5	TGTGCCAGCAGCTTAGGGCCCGGAGGGAAAGAGACCCAGTACTTC	CASSLGPGGKETQYF
NA	NA	TRBV29-1	TRBJ2-3	TGCAGCGTGGAGGTGGGGGGGCCAGATACGCAGTATTTT	CSVEVGGPDTQYF
TRBD1	NA	TRBV19	TRBJ1-1	TGTGCCAGTAGTGGTCGACAGGGATTGGACACTGAAGCTTTCTTT	CASSGRQGLDTEAFF
TRBD1	NA	TRBV4-1	TRBJ1-1	TGCGCCAGCAGCCAAGAGGCAGGGGGCGTCACTGAAGCTTTCTTT	CASSQEAGGVTEAFF
NA	NA	TRBV3-1/TRBV3-2	TRBJ1-6	TGTGCCAGCAGCCTCTCAGGCTCTAATTCACCCCTCCACTTT	CASSLSGSNSPLHF
TRBD1	NA	TRBV19	TRBJ1-1	TGTGCCAGTAGGGACAGGGGGGACATGAACACTGAAGCTTTCTTT	CASRDRGDMNTEAFF
TRBD1	NA	TRBV3-1/TRBV3-2	TRBJ1-5	TGTGCCAGCGGTGACAGGGGCAGTCAGCCCCAGCATTTT	CASGDRGSQPQHF
TRBD1	NA	TRBV7-9	TRBJ1-1	TGTGCCAGCAGCTTAGGGACAGGGGGCTTTACTGAAGCTTTCTTT	CASSLGTGGFTEAFF
NA	few	TRBV27	TRBJ2-7	TGTGCCAGCAGCGAGCTGCAGGGCAACGAGCAGTACTTC	CASSELQGNEQYF
TRBD1	NA	TRBV29-1	TRBJ2-1	TGCAGCGCCAACCGGGACAGGGGTCCAGGTGAGCAGTTCTTC	CSANRDRGPGEQFF
NA	few	TRBV7-9	TRBJ2-5	TGTGCCAGCAGTCCAACAGCCGTCCAAGAGACCCAGTACTTC	CASSPTAVQETQYF
TRBD2	NA	TRBV9	TRBJ2-3	TGTGCCAGCAGCGCAGGGACTAGGGGAAATACGCAGTATTTT	CASSAGTRGNTQYF
NA	once	TRBV5-6	TRBJ1-1	TGTGCCAGCAGGGTATCACAGCACACTGAAGCTTTCTTT	CASRVSQHTEAFF
TRBD2	NA	TRBV15	TRBJ2-3	TGTGCCACCAGCAGAGATGGATCGCGGGGGGGCAGAGATACGCAGTATTTT	CATSRDGSRGGRDTQYF
TRBD2	NA	TRBV6-6	TRBJ2-1	TGTGCCAGCAGGATCCGGGGGGGGATCCCCTTCTATGAGCAGTTCTTC	CASRIRGGIPFYEQFF
TRBD2	once	TRBV9	TRBJ2-1	TGTGCCAGCAGCTCGCGGACTAGCGGACCCGCCTACAATGAGCAGTTCTTC	CASSSRTSGPAYNEQFF
NA	NA	TRBV21-1	TRBJ2-3	TGTGCCAGCAGCAAAGTCCCAGGGATTGGCACAGATACGCAGTATTTT	CASSKVPGIGTDTQYF
TRBD1	NA	TRBV5-6	TRBJ1-2	TGTGCCAGCAGCTCCGGGACAGGGGCACCCTATGGCTACACCTTC	CASSSGTGAPYGYTF
NA	NA	TRBV2	TRBJ1-1	TGTGCCAGCAGTTTGGGCAGGGGGAACACTGAAGCTTTCTTT	CASSLGRGNTEAFF
TRBD1	NA	TRBV7-9	TRBJ2-5	TGTGCCAGCAGCTTAGCGCACAGACAGGGGGAAGAGACCCAGTACTTC	CASSLAHRQGEETQYF
NA	NA	TRBV20-1	TRBJ2-7	TGCAGTGCTAGTAAGGGGTCAGGGGCAAGAGAGCAGTACTTC	CSASKGSGAREQYF
TRBD1	NA	TRBV7-3	TRBJ1-2	TGTGCCAGCAGCGTCGCCGGGACAGAGGTTGACTATGGCTACACCTTC	CASSVAGTEVDYGYTF
TRBD1	NA	TRBV5-1	TRBJ2-7	TGCGCCAGCAGCTTCGGGACAGGGGGCAGTAGGTACGAGCAGTACTTC	CASSFGTGGSRYEQYF
TRBD2	NA	TRBV11-2	TRBJ2-5	TGTGCCAGCAGCTTAGGTAGCGGGGGGGGCCAAGAGACCCAGTACTTC	CASSLGSGGGQETQYF
TRBD1	NA	TRBV5-4	TRBJ2-7	TGTGCCAGCAGCCGACAGGGGGCCTACGAGCAGTACTTC	CASSRQGAYEQYF
TRBD2	NA	TRBV2	TRBJ2-3	TGTGCCAGCAGTGCCCTCGGGACTAGCGGGGCCCCTGATACGCAGTATTTT	CASSALGTSGAPDTQYF
TRBD1	few	TRBV5-1	TRBJ1-6	TGCGCCAGCAGCTCGTCCCGGGACAGGGATTCCTATAATTCACCCCTCCACTTT	CASSSSRDRDSYNSPLHF
TRBD2	once	TRBV4-1	TRBJ2-3	TGCGCCAGCAGCCAAGGACTAGCGGGGGGCCGAGGTACGCAGTATTTT	CASSQGLAGGRGTQYF
TRBD2	NA	TRBV7-8	TRBJ2-3	TGTGCCAGCAGCTGGACTAGCGGGGTTTCTGGAGATACGCAGTATTTT	CASSWTSGVSGDTQYF